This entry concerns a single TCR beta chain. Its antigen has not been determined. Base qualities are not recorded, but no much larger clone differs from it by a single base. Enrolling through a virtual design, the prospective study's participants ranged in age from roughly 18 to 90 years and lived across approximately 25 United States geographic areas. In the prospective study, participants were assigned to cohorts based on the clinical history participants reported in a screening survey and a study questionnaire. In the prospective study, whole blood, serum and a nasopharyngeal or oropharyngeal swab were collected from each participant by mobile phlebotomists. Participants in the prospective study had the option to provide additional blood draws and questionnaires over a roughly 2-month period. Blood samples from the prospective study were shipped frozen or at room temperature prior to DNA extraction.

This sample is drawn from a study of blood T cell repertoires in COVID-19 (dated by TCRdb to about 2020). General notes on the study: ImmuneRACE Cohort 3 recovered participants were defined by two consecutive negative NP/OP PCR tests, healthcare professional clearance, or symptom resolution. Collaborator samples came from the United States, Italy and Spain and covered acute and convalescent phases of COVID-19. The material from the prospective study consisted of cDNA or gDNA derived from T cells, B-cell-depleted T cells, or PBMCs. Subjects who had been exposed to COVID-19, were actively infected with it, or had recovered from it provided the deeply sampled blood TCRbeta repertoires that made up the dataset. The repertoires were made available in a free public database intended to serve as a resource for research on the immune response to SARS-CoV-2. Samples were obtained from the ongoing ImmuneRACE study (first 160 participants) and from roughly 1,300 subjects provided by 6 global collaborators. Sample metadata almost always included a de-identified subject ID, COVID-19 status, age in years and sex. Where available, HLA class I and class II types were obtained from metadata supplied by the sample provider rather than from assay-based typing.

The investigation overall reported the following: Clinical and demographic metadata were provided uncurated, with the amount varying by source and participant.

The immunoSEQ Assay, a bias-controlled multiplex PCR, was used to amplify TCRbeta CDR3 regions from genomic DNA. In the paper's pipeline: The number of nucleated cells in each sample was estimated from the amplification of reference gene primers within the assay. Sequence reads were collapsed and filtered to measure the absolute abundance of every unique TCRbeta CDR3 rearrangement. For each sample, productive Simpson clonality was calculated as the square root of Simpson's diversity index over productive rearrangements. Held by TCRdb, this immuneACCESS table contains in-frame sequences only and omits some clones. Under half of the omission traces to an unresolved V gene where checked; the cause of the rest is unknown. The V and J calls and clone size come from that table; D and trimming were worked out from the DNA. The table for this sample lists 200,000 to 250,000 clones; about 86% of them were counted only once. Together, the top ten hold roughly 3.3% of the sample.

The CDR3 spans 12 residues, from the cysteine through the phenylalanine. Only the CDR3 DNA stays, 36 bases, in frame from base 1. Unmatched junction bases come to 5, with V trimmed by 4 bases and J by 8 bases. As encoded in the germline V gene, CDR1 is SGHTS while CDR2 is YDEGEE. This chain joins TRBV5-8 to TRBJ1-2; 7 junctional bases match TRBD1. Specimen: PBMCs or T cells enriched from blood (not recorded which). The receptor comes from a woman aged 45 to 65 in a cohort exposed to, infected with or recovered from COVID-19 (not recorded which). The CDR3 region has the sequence CASSKDRAGYTF. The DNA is TGTGCCAGCAGCAAAGACAGGGCGGGCTACACCTTC.